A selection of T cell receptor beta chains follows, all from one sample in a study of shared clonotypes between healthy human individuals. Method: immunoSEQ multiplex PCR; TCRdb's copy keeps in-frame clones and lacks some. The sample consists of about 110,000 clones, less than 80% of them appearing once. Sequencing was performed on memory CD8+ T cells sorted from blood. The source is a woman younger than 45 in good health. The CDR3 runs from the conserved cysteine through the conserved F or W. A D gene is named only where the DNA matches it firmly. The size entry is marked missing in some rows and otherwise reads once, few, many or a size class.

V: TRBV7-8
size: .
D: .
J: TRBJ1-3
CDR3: CASSLDQGLSGNTIYF
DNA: TGTGCCAGCAGCTTAGACCAGGGACTATCAGGAAACACCATATATTTT

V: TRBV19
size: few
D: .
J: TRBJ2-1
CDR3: CASSMGGAVYNEQFF
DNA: TGTGCCAGTAGCATGGGGGGGGCGGTCTACAATGAGCAGTTCTTC

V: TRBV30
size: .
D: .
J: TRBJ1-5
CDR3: CAWSIGVNQPQHF
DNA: TGTGCCTGGAGTATAGGCGTAAATCAGCCCCAGCATTTT

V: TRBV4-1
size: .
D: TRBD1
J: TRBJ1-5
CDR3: CASSQDSAGGHQPQHF
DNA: TGCGCCAGCAGCCAAGACTCGGCAGGGGGCCATCAGCCCCAGCATTTT

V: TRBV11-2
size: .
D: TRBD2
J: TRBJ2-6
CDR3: CASSLKPRGRALGANVLTF
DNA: TGTGCCAGCAGCTTAAAACCACGCGGGAGGGCCCTAGGGGCCAACGTCCTGACTTTC

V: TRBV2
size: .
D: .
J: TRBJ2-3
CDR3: CASSEERAGGGNTQYF
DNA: TGTGCCAGCAGTGAAGAAAGGGCCGGGGGAGGCAATACGCAGTATTTT

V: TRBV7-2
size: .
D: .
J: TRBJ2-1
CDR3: CASSLRSRASSYNEQFF
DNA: TGTGCCAGCAGCCTAAGAAGCCGGGCAAGCTCCTACAATGAGCAGTTCTTC

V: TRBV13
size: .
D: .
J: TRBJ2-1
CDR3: CASSSGQSTRNEQFF
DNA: TGTGCCAGCAGCTCCGGACAGTCAACGCGCAATGAGCAGTTCTTC

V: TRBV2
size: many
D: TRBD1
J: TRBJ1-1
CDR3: CASRGQLNTEAFF
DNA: TGTGCCAGCAGGGGACAGTTGAACACTGAAGCTTTCTTT

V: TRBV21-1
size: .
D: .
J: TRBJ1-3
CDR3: CASSKEGAGNTIYF
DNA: TGTGCCAGCAGCAAAGAAGGGGCAGGAAACACCATATATTTT

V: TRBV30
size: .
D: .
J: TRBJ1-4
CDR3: CAWRYIRGANEKLFF
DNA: TGTGCCTGGAGGTACATCAGGGGTGCTAATGAAAAACTGTTTTTT

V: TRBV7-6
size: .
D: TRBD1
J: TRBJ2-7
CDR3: CASSSGQGAYEQYF
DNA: TGTGCCAGCAGCTCAGGACAGGGTGCCTACGAGCAGTACTTC

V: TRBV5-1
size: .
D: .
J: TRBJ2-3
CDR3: CASSLKASYSTDTQYF
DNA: TGCGCCAGCAGCTTGAAAGCTAGCTATTCCACAGATACGCAGTATTTT

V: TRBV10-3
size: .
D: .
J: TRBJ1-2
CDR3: CAISESRDPAIFDYGYTF
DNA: TGTGCCATCAGTGAGTCCAGGGACCCGGCGATTTTCGACTATGGCTACACCTTC

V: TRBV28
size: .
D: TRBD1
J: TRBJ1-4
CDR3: CASSRQGSTNEKLFF
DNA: TGTGCCAGCAGCCGACAGGGCTCAACTAATGAAAAACTGTTTTTT

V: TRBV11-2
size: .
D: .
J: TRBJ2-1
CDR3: CASSLGELARNEQFF
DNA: TGTGCCAGCAGCTTAGGAGAGCTAGCGAGGAATGAGCAGTTCTTC

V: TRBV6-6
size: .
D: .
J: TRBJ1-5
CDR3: CASSFMGGEQPQHF
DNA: TGTGCCAGCAGTTTCATGGGGGGGGAGCAGCCCCAGCATTTT

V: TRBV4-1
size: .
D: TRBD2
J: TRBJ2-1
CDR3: CASSIPGQTSGRIYNEQFF
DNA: TGCGCCAGCAGCATTCCGGGACAGACTAGCGGGAGGATTTACAATGAGCAGTTCTTC

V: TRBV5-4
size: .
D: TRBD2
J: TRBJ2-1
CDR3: CASSPPGLAGGPGEQFF
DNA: TGTGCCAGCAGCCCCCCGGGACTAGCGGGAGGGCCCGGTGAGCAGTTCTTC

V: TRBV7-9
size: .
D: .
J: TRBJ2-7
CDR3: CASSSRNYEQYF
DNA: TGTGCCAGCAGCTCCCGAAACTACGAGCAGTACTTC

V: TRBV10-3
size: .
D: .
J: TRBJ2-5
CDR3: CAISVAPWLETQYF
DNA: TGTGCCATCAGTGTAGCCCCCTGGTTGGAGACCCAGTACTTC

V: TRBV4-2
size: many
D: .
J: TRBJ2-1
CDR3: CASSQEPGNYNEQFF
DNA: TGTGCCAGCAGCCAAGAACCCGGGAACTACAATGAGCAGTTCTTC